What follows are 17 T cell receptor beta chains derived from one specimen sequenced in a study of control samples from healthy donors and cancer patients. The protocol was immunoSEQ multiplex PCR, while the TCRdb copy is restricted to in-frame clones and leaves out a portion. Here the sample spans tens of thousands of clones, around 86% being singletons. Sample: PBMCs. The source of these receptors is a woman between 50 and 59 years old with lung cancer.

The rearrangement uses TRBV6-1 and TRBJ1-3, with D possibly matching TRBD1 (6 bases). V was cut by 6 bases and J by 3 bases, with 12 bases left in between. CDR1 and CDR2 from the germline V gene are MNHNS and SASEGT. This CDR3 has 14 amino acids. The CDR3 spells CASRGQGNGNTIYF. The CDR3 DNA reads TGTGCCAGCAGAGGGCAGGGGAATGGAAACACCATATATTTT.

V usage is TRBV16 and J usage is TRBJ1-5; 8 bases are a match to TRBD1. After removal of 4 bases from V and 7 bases from J, the junction contained 6 bases not matched to a gene. Germline lookup yields CDR1 KGHSY and CDR2 FQNENV. The CDR3 extends over 14 amino acids. The CDR3 nucleotides read TGTGCCAGCAGCCCCGGACAGGGACGGCAGCCCCAGCATTTT. Translation: CASSPGQGRQPQHF.

The rearrangement joins TRBV4-3 to TRBJ1-2, with unresolved D. Germline CDR1 is LGHNA and CDR2 is YSLEER. V lost 0 bases, J lost 5 bases, and 7 bases lay in between. This CDR3 is 13 amino acids long. The CDR3 DNA reads TGCGCCAGCAGCCAAGATCGGGAGTATGGCTACACCTTC. Translated, it gives CASSQDREYGYTF.

The J gene is TRBJ1-1, the V gene TRBV19; D possibly corresponds to TRBD1 (5 bases). Per germline, CDR1 LNHDA and CDR2 SQIVND (reference sequence). The ends were cut back, 1 base at V and 3 bases at J, with 9 bases in the middle. The CDR3 has 14 amino acids. The DNA of the CDR3 is TGTGCCAGTAGTATAGGCCGGGGGTACACTGAAGCTTTCTTT. Its translation is CASSIGRGYTEAFF.

The chain combines TRBV5-5 with TRBJ1-1; D is ambiguous. Germline-derived CDR1 and CDR2 are SGHKS and YYEKEE (reference sequence). There are 13 residues in the CDR3. Trimming removed 4 bases at V and 6 bases at J, with 13 bases between. The CDR3 DNA is TGTGCCAGCAGCGCAATAAGTGGCGCTGAAGCTTTCTTT. Translation gives CASSAISGAEAFF.

This chain's CDR3 is CASSVSGGSEAFF. DNA for the CDR3: TGTGCCAGCAGCGTAAGCGGGGGATCCGAAGCTTTCTTT. This chain connects TRBV9 to TRBJ1-1; maybe TRBD1 (5 bases). V was pared by 1 base and J by 8 bases, with 12 bases between. The CDR3 length is 13 residues. From germline, CDR1 is SGDLS and CDR2 YYNGEE.

V usage is TRBV19 and J usage is TRBJ1-2; D might be TRBD1 (6 bases). This CDR3 is 15 amino acids long. V dropped 4 bases and J dropped 3 bases, with 15 bases sitting between them. The V gene's germline CDR1 is LNHDA and CDR2 SQIVND (reference sequence). In nucleotides, the CDR3 is TGTGCCAGTAGTAGTCTTCAGGGGAAGGACTATGGCTACACCTTC. It encodes CASSSLQGKDYGYTF.

The chain is built from TRBV4-1 and TRBJ1-2; D call uncertain. CDR3 length: 13 residues. Germline V gives CDR1 MGHRA, CDR2 YSYEKL. Trimming stripped 0 bases from V and 7 bases from J, with 9 bases between. CDR3 sequence (DNA): TGCGCCAGCAGCCAAGATGAGAGCCGTGGCTACACCTTC. Translation: CASSQDESRGYTF.

V usage is TRBV5-1 and J usage is TRBJ2-5; 13 bases fit TRBD2. This CDR3 is 17 amino acids long. Looked up from germline, CDR1 is SGHRS and CDR2 is YFSETQ. With V trimmed by 0 bases and J by 5 bases, 7 bases remained unmatched. The CDR3 here is CASSLGTSGGTGETQYF. The CDR3 DNA reads TGCGCCAGCAGCTTGGGGACTAGCGGGGGAACGGGGGAGACCCAGTACTTC.

The genes are TRBV5-8 and TRBJ2-1; D is possibly TRBD1 or TRBD2 (5 bases each). Trimming took off 0 bases at V and 7 bases at J, with 14 bases between the two ends. Germline lookup yields CDR1 SGHTS and CDR2 YDEGEE. CDR3 length: 15 residues. The DNA for the CDR3 is TGTGCCAGCAGCTTGGGAGGGGCGCAGTCAAATGAGCAGTTCTTC. This sequence encodes CASSLGGAQSNEQFF.

This CDR3 is CASSSYWGYEQYF. The CDR3 DNA reads TGTGCCAGCAGCTCGTATTGGGGCTACGAGCAGTACTTC. The V call is TRBV11-3, the J call TRBJ2-7; D is unclear. CDR1 is SGHNT, CDR2 YENEEA, per germline. V gave up 4 bases and J gave up 3 bases, with 10 bases separating them. The CDR3 has 13 residues.

This chain links TRBV5-6 with TRBJ2-1; TRBD2 matches 10 bases. Germline loops: CDR1 SGHDT, CDR2 YYEEEE. With V trimmed by 0 bases and J by 9 bases, 6 bases remained unmatched. CDR3 length: 15 amino acids. Here the CDR3 reads CASSLELAGTSEQFF. The CDR3 DNA reads as TGTGCCAGCAGCTTGGAACTAGCGGGGACCTCTGAGCAGTTCTTC.

The J gene is TRBJ2-2, the V gene TRBV7-2; D assignment may be TRBD1 or TRBD2 (7 bases each). V lost 4 bases and J 2 bases, leaving 14 bases between the germline ends. The CDR3 is made up of 16 amino acids. Per the germline V gene, CDR1 is SGHTA and CDR2 is FQGNSA. As DNA, the CDR3 is TGTGCCAGCAGCTCCCAGGGGGGGGGAAACACCGGGGAGCTGTTTTTT. This sequence encodes CASSSQGGGNTGELFF.

This clone was recorded only once. This sequence joins TRBV2 and TRBJ1-3; a weak D match, TRBD1 (6 bases). Trimming stripped 5 bases from V and 0 bases from J, with 11 bases between. CDR3 size: 15 residues. Looked up from germline, CDR1 is SNHLY and CDR2 is FYNNEI. As DNA, the CDR3 is TGTGCCAGCAGTTGGACAGTCAGCTCTGGAAACACCATATATTTT. This gives the protein CASSWTVSSGNTIYF.

The chain carries TRBV6-5 and TRBJ1-1; D perhaps matches TRBD1 (6 bases). The V gene's germline CDR1 is MNHEY and CDR2 SVGAGI. This CDR3 is built from 13 residues. The ends were cut back, 7 bases at V and 7 bases at J, with 16 bases in the middle. CDR3 in DNA: TGTGCCAGCACTAGGGGAACAGGGTATGAAGCTTTCTTT. This gives the protein CASTRGTGYEAFF.

The CDR3 DNA sequence: TGTGCCTGCGGGACAGGGGGATCTGGAAACACCATATATTTT. Encoded protein: CACGTGGSGNTIYF. The gene calls are TRBV30 and TRBJ1-3; 11 nucleotides line up with TRBD1. Trimming took 6 bases from V and 1 from J; bases not matched to a gene: 2. The CDR3 consists of 14 residues. Germline CDR1 reads GTSNPN; CDR2 reads SVGIG (reference sequence).

The gene calls are TRBV6-5 and TRBJ2-2, with TRBD1 matching over 9 bases. The CDR3 totals 13 residues. J lost 7 bases, V lost 8 bases, and 5 bases had no gene match. Germline-derived CDR1 and CDR2 are MNHEY and SVGAGI. CDR3 nucleotides: TGTGCCAGCGACAGGGGGAATCTCGGGGAGCTGTTTTTT. Its protein is CASDRGNLGELFF.